Below, one T cell receptor (beta chain) is given with its context. Its antigen is unidentified. These data are taken from a study of shared clonotypes between healthy human individuals. General study findings and limits: A reduction in generation probabilities was seen for non-shared clonotypes relative to those shared by all four donors. Larger estimated richness was generally recorded for naive subsets relative to memory subsets. Several donors showed sharing of around 5.3% of naive CD4 clonotypes.

Profiled with immunoSEQ multiplex PCR; TCRdb holds only in-frame clones, not every one. The sample has hundreds of thousands of clones, about 96% seen once. This sequence was found in a woman younger than 45 in good health. The sequencing sample was made of naive CD4+ T cells sorted from blood. Subset noted: CD45RA+ positively selected.

CDR3 in amino acids: CASSDIRAGANEQFF. The CDR3 DNA is TGTGCCAGCAGTGATATAAGGGCGGGCGCCAATGAGCAGTTCTTC. The chain recombines TRBV28 with TRBJ2-1; TRBD2 might be the D (5 bases). The CDR3 is made up of 15 amino acids. The germline V and J ends were trimmed by 5 bases and 6 bases, with 17 bases remaining between them. Germline V gene data show CDR1 as MDHEN and CDR2 as SYDVKM.